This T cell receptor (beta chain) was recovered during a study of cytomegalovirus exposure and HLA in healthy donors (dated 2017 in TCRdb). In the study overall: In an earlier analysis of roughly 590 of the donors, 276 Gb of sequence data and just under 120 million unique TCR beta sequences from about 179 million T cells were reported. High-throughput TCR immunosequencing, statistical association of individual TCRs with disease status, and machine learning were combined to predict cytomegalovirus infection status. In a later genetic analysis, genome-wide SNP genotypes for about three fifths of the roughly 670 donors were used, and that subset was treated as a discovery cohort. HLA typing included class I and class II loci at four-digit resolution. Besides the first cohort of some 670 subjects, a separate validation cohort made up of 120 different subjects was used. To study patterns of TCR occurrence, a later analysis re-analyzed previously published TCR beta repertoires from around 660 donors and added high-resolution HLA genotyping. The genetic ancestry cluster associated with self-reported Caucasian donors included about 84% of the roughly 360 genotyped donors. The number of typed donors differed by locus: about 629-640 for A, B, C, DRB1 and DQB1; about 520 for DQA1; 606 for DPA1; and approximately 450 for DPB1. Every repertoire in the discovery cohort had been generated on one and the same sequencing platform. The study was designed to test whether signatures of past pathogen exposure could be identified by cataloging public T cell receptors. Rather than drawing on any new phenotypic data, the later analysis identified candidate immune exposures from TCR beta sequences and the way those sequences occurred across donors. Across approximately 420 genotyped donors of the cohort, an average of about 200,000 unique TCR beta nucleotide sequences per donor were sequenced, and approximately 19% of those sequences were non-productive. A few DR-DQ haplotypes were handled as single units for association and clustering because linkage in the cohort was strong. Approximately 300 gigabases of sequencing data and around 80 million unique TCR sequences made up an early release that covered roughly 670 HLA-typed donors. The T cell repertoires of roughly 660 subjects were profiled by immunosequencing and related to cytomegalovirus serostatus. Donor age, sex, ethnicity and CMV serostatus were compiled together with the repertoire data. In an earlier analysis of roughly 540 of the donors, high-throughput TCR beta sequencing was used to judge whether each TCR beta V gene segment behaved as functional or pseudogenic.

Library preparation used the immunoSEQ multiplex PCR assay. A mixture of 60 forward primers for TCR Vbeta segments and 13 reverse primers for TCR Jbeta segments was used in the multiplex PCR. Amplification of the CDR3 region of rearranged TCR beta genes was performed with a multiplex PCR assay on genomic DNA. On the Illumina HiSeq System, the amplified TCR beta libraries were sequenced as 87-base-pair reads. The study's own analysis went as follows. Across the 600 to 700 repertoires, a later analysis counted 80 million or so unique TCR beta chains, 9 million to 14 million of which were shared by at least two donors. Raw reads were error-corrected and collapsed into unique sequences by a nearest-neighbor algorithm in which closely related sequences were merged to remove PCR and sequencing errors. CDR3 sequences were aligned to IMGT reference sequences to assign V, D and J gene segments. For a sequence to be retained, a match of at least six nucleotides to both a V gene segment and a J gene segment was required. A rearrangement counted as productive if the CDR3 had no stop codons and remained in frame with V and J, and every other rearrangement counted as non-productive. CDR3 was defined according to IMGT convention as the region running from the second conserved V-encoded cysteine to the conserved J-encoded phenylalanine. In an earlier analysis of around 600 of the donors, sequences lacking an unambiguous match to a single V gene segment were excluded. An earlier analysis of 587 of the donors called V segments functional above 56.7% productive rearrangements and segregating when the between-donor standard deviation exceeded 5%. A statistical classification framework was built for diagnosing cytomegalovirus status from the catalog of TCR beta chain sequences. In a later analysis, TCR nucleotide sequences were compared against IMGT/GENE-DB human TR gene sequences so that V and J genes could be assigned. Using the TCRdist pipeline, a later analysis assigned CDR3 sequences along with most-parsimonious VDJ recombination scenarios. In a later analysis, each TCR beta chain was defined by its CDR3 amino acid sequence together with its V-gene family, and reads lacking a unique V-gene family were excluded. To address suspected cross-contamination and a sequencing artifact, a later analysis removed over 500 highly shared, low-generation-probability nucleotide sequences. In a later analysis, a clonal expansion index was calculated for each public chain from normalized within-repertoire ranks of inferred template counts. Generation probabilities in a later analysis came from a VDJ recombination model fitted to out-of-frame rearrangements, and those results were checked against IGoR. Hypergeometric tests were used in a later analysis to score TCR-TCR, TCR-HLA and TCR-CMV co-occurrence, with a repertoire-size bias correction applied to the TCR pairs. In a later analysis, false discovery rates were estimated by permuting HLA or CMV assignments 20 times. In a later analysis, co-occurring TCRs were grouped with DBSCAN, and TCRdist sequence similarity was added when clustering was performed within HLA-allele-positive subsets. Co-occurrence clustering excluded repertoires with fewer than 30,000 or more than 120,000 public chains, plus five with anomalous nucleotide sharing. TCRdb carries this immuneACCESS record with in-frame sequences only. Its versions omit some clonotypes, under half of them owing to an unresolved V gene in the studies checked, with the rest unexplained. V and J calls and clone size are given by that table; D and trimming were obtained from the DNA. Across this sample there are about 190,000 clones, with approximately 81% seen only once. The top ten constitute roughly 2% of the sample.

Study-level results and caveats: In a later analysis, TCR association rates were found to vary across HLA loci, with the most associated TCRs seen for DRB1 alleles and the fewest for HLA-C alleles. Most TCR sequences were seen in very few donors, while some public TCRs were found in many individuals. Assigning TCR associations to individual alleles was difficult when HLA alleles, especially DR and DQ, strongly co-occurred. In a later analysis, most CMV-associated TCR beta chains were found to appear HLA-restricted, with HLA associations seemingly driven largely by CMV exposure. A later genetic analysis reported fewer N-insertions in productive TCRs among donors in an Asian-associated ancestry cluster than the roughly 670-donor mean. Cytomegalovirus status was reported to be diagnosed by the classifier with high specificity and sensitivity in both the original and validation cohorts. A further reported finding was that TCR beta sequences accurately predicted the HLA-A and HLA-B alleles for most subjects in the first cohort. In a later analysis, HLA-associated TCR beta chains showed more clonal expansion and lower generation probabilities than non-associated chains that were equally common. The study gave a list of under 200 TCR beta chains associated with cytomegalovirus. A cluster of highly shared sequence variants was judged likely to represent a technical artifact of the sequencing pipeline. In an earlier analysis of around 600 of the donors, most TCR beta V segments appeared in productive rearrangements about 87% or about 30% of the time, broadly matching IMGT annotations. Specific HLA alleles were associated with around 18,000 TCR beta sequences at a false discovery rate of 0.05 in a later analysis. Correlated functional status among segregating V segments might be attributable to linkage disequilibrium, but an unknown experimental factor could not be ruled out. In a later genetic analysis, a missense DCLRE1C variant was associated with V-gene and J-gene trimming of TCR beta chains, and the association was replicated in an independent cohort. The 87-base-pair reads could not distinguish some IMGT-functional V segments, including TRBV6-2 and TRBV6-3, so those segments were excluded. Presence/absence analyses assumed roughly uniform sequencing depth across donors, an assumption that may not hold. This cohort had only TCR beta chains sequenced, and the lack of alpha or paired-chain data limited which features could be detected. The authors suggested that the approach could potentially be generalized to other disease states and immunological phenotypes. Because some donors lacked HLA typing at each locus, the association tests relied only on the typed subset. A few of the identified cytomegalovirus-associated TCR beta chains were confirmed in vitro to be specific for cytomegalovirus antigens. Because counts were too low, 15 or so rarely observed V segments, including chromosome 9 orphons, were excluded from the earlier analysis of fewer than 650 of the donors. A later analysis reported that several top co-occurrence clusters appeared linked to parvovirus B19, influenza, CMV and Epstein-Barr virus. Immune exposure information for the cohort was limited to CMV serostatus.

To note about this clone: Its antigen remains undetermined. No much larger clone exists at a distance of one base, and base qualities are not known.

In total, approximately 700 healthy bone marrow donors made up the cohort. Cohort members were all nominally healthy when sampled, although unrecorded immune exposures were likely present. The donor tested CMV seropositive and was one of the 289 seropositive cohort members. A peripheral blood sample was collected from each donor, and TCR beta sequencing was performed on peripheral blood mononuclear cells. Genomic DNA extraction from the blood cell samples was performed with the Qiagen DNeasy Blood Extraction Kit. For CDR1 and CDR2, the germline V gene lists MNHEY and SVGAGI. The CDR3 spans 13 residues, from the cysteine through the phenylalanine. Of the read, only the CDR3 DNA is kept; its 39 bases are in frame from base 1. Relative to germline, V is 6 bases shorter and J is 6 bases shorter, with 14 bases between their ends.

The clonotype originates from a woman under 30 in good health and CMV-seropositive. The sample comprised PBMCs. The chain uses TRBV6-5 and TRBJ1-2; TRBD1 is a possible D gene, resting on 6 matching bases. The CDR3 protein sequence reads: CASSLGGANGYTF. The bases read TGTGCCAGCAGCTTAGGGGGGGCGAATGGCTACACCTTC.